This T cell receptor beta chain was sequenced during a study of cytomegalovirus exposure and HLA in healthy donors. Study-level findings and limits: A list of about 160 TCR beta chains associated with cytomegalovirus was given. Usually a TCR sequence was rare, but some public TCRs were found in many donors.

The table came from immunoSEQ multiplex PCR; TCRdb's copy has only in-frame clones and leaves some out. The repertoire includes approximately 270,000 clones, roughly 90% of them detected once, and under 0.4% sits in the top ten. The length of the CDR3 is 19 residues. CDR1 is SGHRS and CDR2 is YFSETQ in the germline V gene. Germline trimming cut 1 base from V and 3 bases from J; bases unmatched to any gene: 19. Concerning this clone itself: Its antigen is currently unknown.

This sequence originates from a woman in her late teens or twenties in good health and CMV-seronegative. The rearrangement links TRBV5-1 to TRBJ2-7, with 7 bases matching TRBD1. Sequences were obtained from PBMCs. CDR3 in amino acids: CASSLLGIPSRDSYYEQYF. CDR3 nucleotide sequence: TGCGCCAGCAGCTTGTTAGGTATTCCGAGCCGGGACAGCTACTACGAGCAGTACTTC.